This record looks at one T cell receptor (beta chain) sequence and its context. These data originate in a study of blood T cell repertoires in COVID-19. About the research overall: Material from acute and convalescent COVID-19 was sourced from the United States, Italy and Spain. From T cells, B-cell-depleted T cells, or PBMCs came the material, which was cDNA or gDNA.

In the original analysis: Amplification from reference gene primers served as the basis for estimated nucleated cell counts. Measured with immunoSEQ multiplex PCR; TCRdb has only the in-frame clones, and not every one. V and J calls and clone size come straight from that table; D and trimming were deduced from the DNA. The sample includes about 260,000 clones, around 87% of them seen just once. Germline-derived CDR1 and CDR2 are SGDLS and YYNGEE. The CDR3 covers 17 residues. Trimming stripped 3 bases from V and 4 bases from J, with 21 bases between. This TCR was recovered from a woman between 50 and 59 years old with acute or convalescent COVID-19. V gene TRBV9 combines with J gene TRBJ2-3; D may be TRBD1 (5 bases). Sequencing was done on a sample of peripheral blood. The CDR3 protein is CASSGPLGVIKSDTQYF. The CDR3 nucleotides read TGTGCCAGCAGCGGCCCTTTAGGGGTAATAAAATCAGATACGCAGTATTTT.